This T cell receptor (beta chain) is from a study of T cells in Graves' hyperthyroidism and ophthalmopathy. General study results and limits: Ophthalmopathy stood apart from stable hyperthyroidism in a 13 V-J model. Within blood appeared most thyroid clonotypes that had expanded above 0.001. The model predicted ophthalmopathy a median around 6.5 months before onset.

TCR beta CDR3 sequences were amplified from RNA transcripts. HTBI primers drove first-round RT-PCR of the TCR CDR3. TCRdb re-called the multiplex PCR reads with MiXCR, one entry per CDR3 protein. Of fewer than 650,000 distinct CDR3 sequences listed, 40% to 50% are singletons. Remarks on this clonotype: What it binds is not known. A junction boundary mismatches the germline segment, possibly from a read error.

Sequenced input: peripheral blood or thyroid tissue (not recorded which). The sequence derives from an adult woman with Graves' disease, either hyperthyroidism or ophthalmopathy (not recorded which).

The CDR3 DNA sequence: TGTGCCAGCAGCTTAGGTCTAGCGGAGACCAAGTACTTC. Amino acid sequence: CASSLGLAETKYF. This chain links TRBV7-8 with TRBJ2-5, with 7 bases identical to TRBD2. CDR3 length equals 13 residues. CDR1 is SGHVS, CDR2 FQNEAQ, per germline.